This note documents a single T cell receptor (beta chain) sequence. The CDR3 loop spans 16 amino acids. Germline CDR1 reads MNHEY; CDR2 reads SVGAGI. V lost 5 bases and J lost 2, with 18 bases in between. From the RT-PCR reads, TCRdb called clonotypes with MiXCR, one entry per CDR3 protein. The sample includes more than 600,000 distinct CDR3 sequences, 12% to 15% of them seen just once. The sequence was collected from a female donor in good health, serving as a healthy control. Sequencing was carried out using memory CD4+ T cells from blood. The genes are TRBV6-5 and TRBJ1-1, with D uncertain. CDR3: CASSPDLQIRNTEAFF. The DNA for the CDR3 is TGTGCCAGCAGTCCAGACCTACAGATAAGAAACACTGAAGCTTTCTTT.